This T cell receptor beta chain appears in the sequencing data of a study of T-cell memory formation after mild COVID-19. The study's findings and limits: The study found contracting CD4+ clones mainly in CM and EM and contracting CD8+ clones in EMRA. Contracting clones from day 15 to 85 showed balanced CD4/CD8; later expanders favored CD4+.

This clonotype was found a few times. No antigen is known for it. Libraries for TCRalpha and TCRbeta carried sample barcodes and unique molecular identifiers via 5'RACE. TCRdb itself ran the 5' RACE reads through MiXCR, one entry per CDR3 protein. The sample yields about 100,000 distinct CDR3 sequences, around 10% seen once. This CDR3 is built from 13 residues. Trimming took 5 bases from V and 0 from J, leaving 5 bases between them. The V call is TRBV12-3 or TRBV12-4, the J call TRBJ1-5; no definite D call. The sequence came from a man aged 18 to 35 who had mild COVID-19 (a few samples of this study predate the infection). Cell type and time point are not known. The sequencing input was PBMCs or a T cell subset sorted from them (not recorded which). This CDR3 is CASSQTSNQPQHF. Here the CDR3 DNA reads TGTGCCAGCAGTCAAACTAGCAATCAGCCCCAGCATTTT.